The 16 T cell receptor beta chains given below trace back to one sample, sequenced in a study of shared clonotypes between healthy human individuals. Libraries were prepared by immunoSEQ multiplex PCR; TCRdb keeps only in-frame clonotypes and omits some of them. Of approximately 2.5 million clones in the sample, approximately 92% were seen once. Source material: naive CD4+ T cells sorted from blood. Indicated subset: CD45RA+ positively selected. The source is a man between 18 and 29 years old in good health.

This clone has just a few counts. V is TRBV9 and J is TRBJ1-2; no reliable D call. Germline V gives CDR1 SGDLS, CDR2 YYNGEE. This CDR3 is 15 amino acids long. V shed 0 bases and J shed 0 bases, with 9 bases lying between them. For the CDR3, the DNA is TGTGCCAGCAGCGTAGAAAACAGACCTAACTATGGCTACACCTTC. Translating gives CASSVENRPNYGYTF.

The J gene is TRBJ2-1, the V gene TRBV7-6, with 13 bases fitting TRBD2. Germline CDR1 SGHVS, CDR2 FNYEAQ. V shed 6 bases, J shed 7 bases, and the junction held 9 bases outside the gene matches. The CDR3 sequence is 16 residues long. CDR3 region: CASSYTLAGGRNEQFF. As DNA, the CDR3 is TGTGCCAGCAGTTATACACTAGCGGGGGGGAGAAATGAGCAGTTCTTC.

This sequence joins TRBV18 and TRBJ2-5; 7 bases map to TRBD1. Trimming cost V 2 bases and J 1 base; bases outside gene matches: 13. This CDR3 is 18 amino acids long. CDR1 KGHSH and CDR2 LQKENI come from the germline V gene. CDR3 residues: CASSPVTGSGGVQETQYF. The CDR3, as DNA: TGTGCCAGCTCACCAGTGACAGGGAGCGGAGGAGTCCAAGAGACCCAGTACTTC.

V usage is TRBV11-2 and J usage is TRBJ1-2, with TRBD1 as a possible D gene (6 bases). The CDR3 is 15 amino acids. CDR1 and CDR2 from the germline V gene are SGHAT and FQNNGV. V lost 5 bases and J lost 3, with 16 bases in between. CDR3 amino acids: CASSARDKGDYGYTF. Written as DNA, the CDR3 is TGTGCCAGCAGCGCCCGGGACAAAGGGGACTATGGCTACACCTTC.

The CDR3 DNA is TGTGCCAGCAGCTTAGGACCAACGAACACCGGGGAGCTGTTTTTT. This encodes CASSLGPTNTGELFF. This chain connects TRBV7-9 to TRBJ2-2; no definite D call. The CDR3 totals 15 residues. V was cut by 1 base and J by 0 bases, with 6 bases left in between. CDR1 is SEHNR, CDR2 FQNEAQ, per germline (reference sequence).

The CDR3 DNA follows: TGTGCCAGCAGCTTAATTGGAGGGATCGATGAGCAGTTCTTC. It specifies CASSLIGGIDEQFF. This chain uses TRBV7-3 with TRBJ2-1, with D possibly being TRBD2 (6 bases). Germline-derived CDR1 and CDR2 are SGHTA and FQGTGA. CDR3 length equals 14 residues. Deletions cut 1 base from V and 8 bases from J, with 12 bases between.

DNA for the CDR3: TGTGCCAGTAGAGGCCACCAACAGGGGGACTATGGCTACACCTTC. Translating gives CASRGHQQGDYGYTF. The chain links TRBV19 to TRBJ1-2; the match to TRBD1 covers 8 bases. The CDR3 runs to 15 residues. The trim removed 6 bases at V and 3 bases at J, leaving 9 bases unmatched. Germline lookup yields CDR1 LNHDA and CDR2 SQIVND (reference sequence).

The rearrangement joins TRBV29-1 to TRBJ2-7; D not certain. CDR1 is SQVTM, CDR2 ANQGSEA, per germline. V gave up 2 bases and J gave up 7 bases, with 9 bases separating them. The CDR3 extends over 11 amino acids. CDR3 DNA: TGCAGCGTTGAAACATGGGAAGAGCAGTACTTC. Protein: CSVETWEEQYF.

The chain couples TRBV5-1 to TRBJ2-7, with 8 positions matching TRBD2. Per the germline V gene, CDR1 is SGHRS and CDR2 is YFSETQ. The CDR3 runs 16 residues. The J segment lost 7 bases and the V segment lost 4 bases, leaving 16 bases of the junction unmatched. The DNA for the CDR3 is TGCGCCAGCAGCCCTAATCCTAGCGGGTCGGGGGGAGAGCAGTACTTC. Its translation: CASSPNPSGSGGEQYF.

The chain carries TRBV18 and TRBJ2-3; 10 bases map to TRBD1. With 3 bases clipped from V and 4 bases from J, the junction kept 7 bases outside the gene matches. Germline CDR1 KGHSH, CDR2 LQKENI. This CDR3 spans 16 amino acids. The CDR3 region is CASSPSGTGVADTQYF. The DNA of the CDR3 is TGTGCCAGCTCACCTTCCGGGACAGGGGTTGCAGATACGCAGTATTTT.

The chain links TRBV11-2 to TRBJ2-7; TRBD2 is a possible D gene (7 bases). CDR3 length: 15 amino acids. Germline V gene sequence: CDR1 SGHAT, CDR2 FQNNGV. Trimming stripped 5 bases from V and 5 bases from J, with 19 bases between. CDR3 residues: CASSPVGGGQDEQYF. The CDR3, as DNA: TGTGCCAGCAGCCCGGTGGGAGGGGGTCAAGACGAGCAGTACTTC. Together with reference TRBV11-2 and TRBJ2-7, the CDR3 gives the full variable domain: EAGVAQSPRYKIIEKRQSVAFWCNPISGHATLYWYQQILGQGPKLLIQFQNNGVVDDSQLPKDRFSAERLKGVDSTLKIQPAKLEDSAVYLCASSPVGGGQDEQYFGPGTRLTVT.

The chain employs TRBV9 and TRBJ2-2; the D gene is possibly TRBD2 (5 bases). CDR3 length equals 16 residues. V lost 1 base and J lost 1, with 11 bases in between. Germline lookup yields CDR1 SGDLS and CDR2 YYNGEE. CDR3 in amino acids: CASSVSASWNTGELFF. The CDR3 DNA is TGTGCCAGCAGCGTAAGCGCTAGCTGGAACACCGGGGAGCTGTTTTTT.

This chain joins TRBV28 and TRBJ1-1; D is perhaps TRBD1 (5 bases). There are 16 residues in the CDR3. V shed 6 bases and J shed 0 bases, with 17 bases lying between them. From germline, CDR1 is MDHEN and CDR2 SYDVKM. CDR3 region: CASSPPVGEVNTEAFF. CDR3 bases: TGTGCCAGCAGCCCCCCCGTGGGGGAGGTGAACACTGAAGCTTTCTTT.

This chain connects TRBV7-2 to TRBJ2-1; 11 bases map to TRBD1. Germline CDR1 reads SGHTA; CDR2 reads FQGNSA. The CDR3 extends over 15 amino acids. J gave up 8 bases and V 6 bases, and 9 bases lay outside the gene matches. The CDR3 sequence: CASSARDRGYHEQFF. The DNA for the CDR3 is TGTGCCAGCAGTGCGCGGGACAGGGGGTATCATGAGCAGTTCTTC.

The genes are TRBV6-5 and TRBJ1-5; a possible D gene is TRBD1 (5 bases). Per germline, CDR1 MNHEY and CDR2 SVGAGI. The CDR3 contains 15 residues. V was shortened by 0 bases and J by 7 bases, with 13 bases between the two germline ends. CDR3 sequence reads: CASSYSRNGAQPQHF. The DNA of the CDR3 is TGTGCCAGCAGTTACTCGAGAAATGGGGCGCAGCCCCAGCATTTT.

The genes are TRBV19 and TRBJ1-2; D perhaps matches TRBD1 (6 bases). CDR3 length: 14 amino acids. CDR1 and CDR2 from the germline V gene are LNHDA and SQIVND (reference sequence). V was trimmed by 3 bases and J by 4 bases, leaving 12 bases between them. The CDR3 region has the DNA TGTGCCAGTAGTATGAAGGACAGTGGCTATGGCTACACCTTC. Amino acids: CASSMKDSGYGYTF.